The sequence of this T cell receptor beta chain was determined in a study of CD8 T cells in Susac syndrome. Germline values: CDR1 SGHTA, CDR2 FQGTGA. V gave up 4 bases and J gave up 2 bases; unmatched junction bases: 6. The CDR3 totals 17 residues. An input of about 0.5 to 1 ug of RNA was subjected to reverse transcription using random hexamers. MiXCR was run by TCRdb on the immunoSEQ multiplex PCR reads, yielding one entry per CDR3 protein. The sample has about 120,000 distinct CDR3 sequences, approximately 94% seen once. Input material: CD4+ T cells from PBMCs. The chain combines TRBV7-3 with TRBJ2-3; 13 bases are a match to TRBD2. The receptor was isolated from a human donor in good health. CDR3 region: CASSSGTSGDFTDTQYF. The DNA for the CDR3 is TGTGCCAGCAGCTCCGGGACTAGCGGGGACTTCACAGATACGCAGTATTTT. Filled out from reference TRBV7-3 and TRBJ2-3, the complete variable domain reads GAGVSQTPSNKVTEKGKYVELRCDPISGHTALYWYRQSLGQGPEFLIYFQGTGAADDSGLPNDRFFAVRPEGSVSTLKIQRTERGDSAVYLCASSSGTSGDFTDTQYFGPGTRLTVL.